The 19 T cell receptor beta chains listed next were all sequenced from one sample in a study of cytomegalovirus exposure and HLA in healthy donors (dated by TCRdb to about 2017). Library method: the immunoSEQ multiplex PCR assay. For the multiplex PCR, a mixture combining 60 forward primers for TCR Vbeta segments and 13 reverse primers for TCR Jbeta segments was used. As stored in TCRdb, this immuneACCESS dataset retains in-frame rearrangements with V and J assigned. A fraction of the clones does not appear; measured against another copy, unresolved V genes explain less than half of the discrepancy, and the remainder lacks a known reason. A total of 150,000 to 200,000 clones appear in this sample, approximately 88% of them only once. The top ten hold roughly 1.4% of the sample. Sequencing was performed on PBMCs. Receptors originate from a woman younger than 30 in good health and CMV-seronegative.

The CDR3 loop is CASSRQENTEAFF. In DNA form, the CDR3 reads TGCGCCAGCAGCCGACAGGAGAACACTGAAGCTTTCTTT. This chain uses TRBV4-1 with TRBJ1-1, with a weak D call TRBD1 (6 bases). Germline V CDR1 and CDR2: MGHRA, YSYEKL. Between the trimmed V and J ends, which lost 4 bases and 1 base, there was a span of 7 bases. This CDR3 contains 13 residues.

A few counts support this clone. The genes are TRBV5-1 and TRBJ2-2; weak D call: TRBD1 (6 bases). CDR1 is SGHRS and CDR2 is YFSETQ in the germline V gene. Trimming removed 5 bases at V and 1 base at J, with 15 bases between. The CDR3 sequence is 16 residues long. CDR3 sequence: CASRPKVTGNTGELFF. The CDR3 region has the DNA TGCGCCAGCAGACCCAAAGTGACAGGGAACACCGGGGAGCTGTTTTTT.

This clone was observed a single time. J is TRBJ2-1 and V is TRBV30; no reliable D call. Germline CDR1 GTSNPN, CDR2 SVGIG (reference sequence). V gave up 2 bases and J gave up 3 bases, with 11 bases separating them. This CDR3 spans 14 amino acids. The CDR3 DNA is TGTGCCTGGAGTCCTCGCGCCGGCTACAATGAGCAGTTCTTC. As protein: CAWSPRAGYNEQFF.

V usage is TRBV5-1 and J usage is TRBJ1-2; 9 bases map to TRBD1. Germline lookup yields CDR1 SGHRS and CDR2 YFSETQ. This CDR3 has 12 residues. The trim removed 3 bases at V and 14 bases at J, leaving 8 bases unmatched. The CDR3 DNA sequence: TGCGCCAGCAGCTCGGGACAGGGAGGCGGGACCTTC. Its translation is CASSSGQGGGTF.

The J gene is TRBJ1-2, the V gene TRBV9; D not resolved. The CDR3 runs to 12 residues. Germline-derived CDR1 and CDR2 are SGDLS and YYNGEE. Trimming cost V 3 bases and J 8 bases, with 11 bases left between them. CDR3 sequence reads: CASSAHEGGYTF. Written as DNA, the CDR3 is TGTGCCAGCAGCGCGCATGAGGGCGGCTACACCTTC. Full variable domain (remainder filled in from reference TRBV9 and TRBJ1-2): DSGVTQTPKHLITATGQRVTLRCSPRSGDLSVYWYQQSLDQGLQFLIQYYNGEERAKGNILERFSAQQFPDLHSELNLSSLELGDSALYFCASSAHEGGYTFGSGTRLTVV.

This chain connects TRBV2 to TRBJ1-4, with a possible D match to TRBD1 (5 bases). Germline CDR1 and CDR2: SNHLY and FYNNEI. V lost 5 bases to trimming and J lost 0 bases, with 10 bases between them. There are 15 residues in the CDR3. CDR3 region: CASSSDTSTNEKLFF. The CDR3 DNA follows: TGTGCCAGCAGTTCGGACACCTCAACTAATGAAAAACTGTTTTTT.

This clone was seen a handful of times. V gene TRBV6-1 combines with J gene TRBJ2-4, with 7 bases identical to TRBD2. This CDR3 spans 15 amino acids. Germline V gene sequence: CDR1 MNHNS, CDR2 SASEGT. The trim removed 0 bases at V and 7 bases at J, leaving 6 bases unmatched. CDR3 bases: TGTGCCAGCAGTGAAGCGGGGGGAGGGGTGAACATTCAGTACTTC. This translates into CASSEAGGGVNIQYF.

The V and J genes are TRBV5-5 and TRBJ2-1; 13 positions agree with TRBD2. Germline V gives CDR1 SGHKS, CDR2 YYEKEE (reference sequence). The CDR3 totals 16 residues. V lost 4 bases and J lost 12; bases outside the gene matches: 13. The chain's CDR3 is CASSLTGLAGRTGQFF. CDR3 bases: TGTGCCAGCAGCCTAACGGGACTAGCGGGGCGTACTGGGCAGTTCTTC.

This chain joins TRBV27 and TRBJ1-2, with TRBD1 as a possible D gene (6 bases). Germline V gene sequence: CDR1 MNHEY, CDR2 SMNVEV (reference sequence). The CDR3 is 12 residues long. Deletions cut 5 bases from V and 7 bases from J, with 11 bases between. This chain's CDR3 is CASSSATGGYTF. DNA for the CDR3: TGTGCCAGCAGTAGTGCGACAGGTGGCTACACCTTC.

V and J are TRBV30 and TRBJ2-2; TRBD2 matches at 10 bases. Unmatched junction bases numbered 6, after V lost 3 bases and J lost 5 bases. The germline V gene has CDR1 GTSNPN and CDR2 SVGIG (reference sequence). The CDR3 runs to 15 residues. In DNA, the CDR3 is TGTGCCTGGAGAGGGCTAGCGGGGGATACCGGGGAGCTGTTTTTT. Translation: CAWRGLAGDTGELFF.

For the CDR3, the DNA is TGTGCCAGCAGCCCGAATTTACAGGGGCTGGGCACTGAAGCTTTCTTT. Translating gives CASSPNLQGLGTEAFF. The chain uses TRBV5-5 and TRBJ1-1; 7 nucleotides align to TRBD1. Germline values: CDR1 SGHKS, CDR2 YYEKEE (reference sequence). Trimming removed 4 bases from V and 4 bases from J; junction bases left unmatched: 13. The CDR3 has 16 amino acids. Full variable domain (remainder filled in from reference TRBV5-5 and TRBJ1-1): DAGVTQSPTHLIKTRGQQVTLRCSPISGHKSVSWYQQVLGQGPQFIFQYYEKEERGRGNFPDRFSARQFPNYSSELNVNALLLGDSALYLCASSPNLQGLGTEAFFGQGTRLTVV.

V gene TRBV19 combines with J gene TRBJ1-6, with a weak D call TRBD1 (5 bases). This CDR3 contains 15 residues. With 5 bases removed from V and 7 bases from J, the gap between germline ends came to 15 bases. Germline V gene data show CDR1 as LNHDA and CDR2 as SQIVND (reference sequence). As DNA, the CDR3 is TGTGCCAGTAGTGTCGGCGGGGCCCAGAATTCACCCCTCCACTTT. It translates to CASSVGGAQNSPLHF.

The chain uses TRBV28 and TRBJ1-5, with 10 bases matching TRBD1. V lost 6 bases to trimming and J lost 4 bases; unmatched junction nucleotides: 9. Germline lookup yields CDR1 MDHEN and CDR2 SYDVKM. The CDR3 is 16 residues long. CDR3 sequence: CASRLPGQGWNQPQHF. The CDR3 DNA reads as TGTGCCAGCAGGTTACCGGGACAGGGGTGGAATCAGCCCCAGCATTTT.

In this sample, this clone turned up once. The rearrangement joins TRBV29-1 to TRBJ2-5, with a possible D match to TRBD2 (5 bases). Per germline, CDR1 SQVTM and CDR2 ANQGSEA. V shed 3 bases and J shed 2 bases, with 13 bases lying between them. CDR3 length: 14 amino acids. The CDR3 loop reads CSVDLSLAQETQYF. CDR3 in DNA: TGCAGCGTTGATCTTTCTCTAGCTCAAGAGACCCAGTACTTC.

CDR3 loop: CASSLGQGRVQYF. The CDR3 nucleotides read TGCGCCAGCAGCTTGGGTCAGGGGAGGGTGCAGTACTTC. The chain links TRBV5-1 to TRBJ2-7; D possibly corresponds to TRBD2 (7 bases). Trimming left V 0 bases short and J 9 bases short, with 13 bases between. CDR1 and CDR2 from the germline V gene are SGHRS and YFSETQ. The CDR3 runs to 13 residues. The full variable domain, rest sourced from reference TRBV5-1 and TRBJ2-7, is KAGVTQTPRYLIKTRGQQVTLSCSPISGHRSVSWYQQTPGQGLQFLFEYFSETQRNKGNFPGRFSGRQFSNSRSEMNVSTLELGDSALYLCASSLGQGRVQYFGPGTRLTVT.

Here the CDR3 DNA reads TGCGCCAGCAGCTTGGTCGGGTCCTATGGCTACACCTTC. Translation gives CASSLVGSYGYTF. The genes are TRBV5-1 and TRBJ1-2, with D uncertain. V lost 0 bases and J 4 bases, leaving 7 bases between the germline ends. The CDR3 runs to 13 residues. Germline V gene sequence: CDR1 SGHRS, CDR2 YFSETQ.

This chain links TRBV5-4 with TRBJ2-5, with TRBD2 as a possible D gene (5 bases). Germline CDR1 and CDR2: SGHNT and YYREEE (reference sequence). CDR3 size: 13 residues. Trimming left V 4 bases short and J 5 bases short, with 12 bases between. The CDR3 loop reads CASSPVGVETQYF. The DNA for the CDR3 is TGTGCCAGCAGCCCGGTCGGGGTGGAGACCCAGTACTTC.

The rearrangement uses TRBV5-1 and TRBJ1-3; D uncertain. This CDR3 comprises 16 residues. Germline CDR1 reads SGHRS; CDR2 reads YFSETQ. The germline V and J ends were trimmed by 4 bases and 1 base, with 15 bases remaining between them. The CDR3 DNA sequence: TGCGCCAGCAGCCTCTCCACCTTCGGGTCTGGAAACACCATATATTTT. Protein: CASSLSTFGSGNTIYF.

The chain joins TRBV5-1 to TRBJ2-5; tentatively, D is TRBD1 (5 bases). The CDR3 is 15 residues long. V was shortened by 3 bases and J by 2 bases, with 14 bases between the two germline ends. Germline-derived CDR1 and CDR2 are SGHRS and YFSETQ. The CDR3 bases are TGCGCCAGCAGCTCCTTCAGGGTTCCTCAAGAGACCCAGTACTTC. This translates into CASSSFRVPQETQYF.